This T cell receptor beta chain was profiled in a study of blood T cell repertoires in COVID-19. Study details: From T cells, B-cell-depleted T cells, or PBMCs came the material, which was cDNA or gDNA.

TCRdb's copy holds only in-frame clones and misses some; the assay was immunoSEQ multiplex PCR. The repertoire holds about 40,000 clones, with 70% to 85% as singletons. The TCR sequence derives from an older woman with acute or convalescent COVID-19. Sample: peripheral blood.

The CDR3, as DNA: TGTGCCAGCAGGGGGAACGGAGGACTCAATCAGCCCCAGCATTTT. It codes for CASRGNGGLNQPQHF. This rearrangement joins TRBV2 to TRBJ1-5; no clear D. The length of the CDR3 is 15 residues. Germline assignment: CDR1 SNHLY and CDR2 FYNNEI. V lost 6 bases to trimming and J lost 3 bases, with 15 bases between them.